Reported below is one TCR beta chain. The clone's antigen remains unknown. No much larger clonotype is one base removed from it; base qualities were not supplied. This sample is drawn from a study of OX40 agonist ivuxolimab in advanced cancers. Looking at the study overall: Ivuxolimab, which targeted the costimulatory receptor OX40 (CD134), was an agonistic, fully human IgG2 monoclonal antibody. In the dose-escalation cohort, roughly 80% of patients were male, and the mean age was around 60 years, with a range of about 23 to 85. Patients were allowed to have had prior anti-PD-1, anti-PD-L1 or anti-CTLA-4 therapy, and 40% of the dose-escalation patients had been treated with checkpoint inhibitors. The monotherapy dose-escalation portion (N = 52 patients) of the phase I ivuxolimab trial is reported in the paper. Peripheral TCRbeta sequencing aimed to test whether ivuxolimab altered TCR sequence diversity and caused clonal T-cell expansion. Of the approximately 53 patients in dose escalation, around 20 had hepatocellular carcinoma, some 15 had melanoma, 9 had renal cell carcinoma and 9 had head and neck cancer. Three dose-escalation patients achieved partial responses, one with hepatocellular carcinoma and two with cutaneous melanoma. Intravenous ivuxolimab was administered to patients every 2 weeks at six dose levels: 0.01, 0.1, 0.3, 1.5, 3 and 10 mg/kg. Broad study findings and their caveats: Low levels of normalized T-cell clonal expansion were also seen in some nonresponding patients. Clonal expansion of both CD4+ and CD8+ blood T cells was observed from baseline to week 6 at doses 0.1 to 3.0 mg/kg. Which antigens the clonally expanded peripheral T cells were specific for was not determined. After ivuxolimab, more expanded clones were found on average in CD8+ T cells than in CD4+ T cells. Partial responders in the 0.1-3.0 mg/kg groups had among the lowest normalized peripheral clonal expansion, especially among CD8+ T cells.

Genomic DNA was isolated from the sorted cells so that the TCRbeta CDR3 region could be sequenced. The immunoSEQ Assay was used for sequencing of TCRbeta CDR3 regions. Here the immuneACCESS table is served through TCRdb, limited to in-frame sequences with V and J called. Missing clones are a known gap in these copies; in checked studies unresolved V genes cover under half, and the rest lacks a known reason. Present in this sample are 14,000 or so clones, 70% to 85% of which were seen just once. The top ten clonotypes cover about 32% of the sample. V and J are truncated by 6 bases and 4 bases respectively, leaving an intervening sequence of 15 bases. Measured from the cysteine to the phenylalanine, the CDR3 is 15 residues long. The retained sequence is limited to the CDR3, 45 bases, with the frame set at the first base. CDR1 and CDR2 were assigned from the germline V gene (reference sequence) as SEHNR and FQNEAQ.

The trial excluded patients who had a history of autoimmune disease or who were on systemic immunosuppression. Peripheral blood for TCR sequencing was collected from all dose cohorts at baseline, on cycle 4 day 1, and on cycle 7 day 1. The samples were drawn from a first-in-human, open-label, multicenter phase I dose-escalation trial of ivuxolimab. Adults with locally advanced or metastatic head and neck squamous cell, hepatocellular, melanoma or renal cell carcinoma were enrolled in the trial. Before TCR sequencing, CD4+ T cells and CD8+ T cells were sorted from peripheral blood as separate populations.

The chain links TRBV7-9 with TRBJ2-2; the best D guess is TRBD2, with 6 bases matching. Sequencing was performed on CD4+ or CD8+ T cells sorted from blood, taken in a trial of the OX40 agonist ivuxolimab. The source is an adult with an advanced solid tumor such as melanoma, head and neck, liver or kidney cancer. The CDR3 corresponds to CASRTTGTRTGELFF. The nucleotide sequence reads TGTGCCAGCAGGACAACCGGGACTCGCACCGGGGAGCTGTTTTTT.